These 25 T cell receptor beta chains originate from one sample sequenced in a study of blood T cell repertoires in COVID-19. TCRdb's table, derived via immunoSEQ multiplex PCR, lists solely in-frame clones and lacks some. The sample lists about 200,000 clones; 70% to 85% were seen once. Sequenced input: peripheral blood. The receptors come from a human donor with acute or convalescent COVID-19. The donor label of this sample is uncertain.

The chain has TRBV5-4 and TRBJ2-1; 7 bases align to TRBD2. Per the germline V gene, CDR1 is SGHNT and CDR2 is YYREEE (reference sequence). V gave up 0 bases and J gave up 10 bases; unmatched junction bases: 13. The length of the CDR3 is 16 residues. CDR3 loop: CASSLGGAGPTGEQFF. The CDR3 DNA is TGTGCCAGCAGCTTGGGAGGAGCGGGACCTACGGGGGAGCAGTTCTTC.

This sequence joins TRBV12-3 or TRBV12-4 and TRBJ2-7, with D possibly matching TRBD1 (6 bases). CDR3 size: 13 residues. Trimming removed 6 bases at V and 5 bases at J, with 14 bases between. CDR3 coding DNA: TGTGCCAGCAGGGTAGGGGGAGTAGACGAGCAGTACTTC. Its protein is CASRVGGVDEQYF.

The chain links TRBV11-2 to TRBJ2-1; D not certain. Per the germline V gene, CDR1 is SGHAT and CDR2 is FQNNGV. Deletions cut 4 bases from V and 0 bases from J, with 13 bases between. The CDR3 length is 16 residues. The CDR3 is CASSSSGGSSYNEQFF. The CDR3 DNA sequence: TGTGCCAGCAGCTCTAGTGGCGGAAGCTCCTACAATGAGCAGTTCTTC.

This sequence joins TRBV2 and TRBJ2-3; TRBD2 agrees at 7 bases. The germline V gene encodes CDR1 SNHLY and CDR2 FYNNEI. CDR3 length: 16 amino acids. J gave up 6 bases and V 6 bases, and 15 bases lay outside the gene matches. The DNA of the CDR3 is TGTGCCAGCAGCCAACTGACTAGCCTTAGCGGGGATACGCAGTATTTT. As protein: CASSQLTSLSGDTQYF.

J is TRBJ1-4 and V is TRBV27; D not certain. With 6 bases removed from V and 0 bases from J, the gap between germline ends came to 11 bases. Germline V gene sequence: CDR1 MNHEY, CDR2 SMNVEV (reference sequence). The CDR3 has 15 amino acids. The CDR3 loop is CASSPRHSTNEKLFF. CDR3 nucleotides: TGTGCCAGCAGCCCCAGACACTCAACTAATGAAAAACTGTTTTTT.

This chain joins TRBV4-2 and TRBJ2-2; TRBD2 might be the D (6 bases). The CDR3 has 14 residues. Germline V gene data show CDR1 as LGHNA and CDR2 as YNFKEQ. V lost 5 bases to trimming and J lost 4 bases, with 11 bases between them. For the CDR3, the DNA is TGTGCCAGCAGCGTAGCGGAGGTCACCGGGGAGCTGTTTTTT. Its protein product is CASSVAEVTGELFF.

J is TRBJ2-7 and V is TRBV2, with TRBD2 identical over 9 bases. Trimming removed 5 bases from V and 4 bases from J; junction bases left unmatched: 6. CDR3 size: 14 residues. Per germline, CDR1 SNHLY and CDR2 FYNNEI. CDR3 in amino acids: CASSKLAGFYEQYF. The CDR3 DNA reads TGTGCCAGCAGTAAACTAGCGGGCTTTTACGAGCAGTACTTC.

J is TRBJ1-3 and V is TRBV10-3, with TRBD1 identical over 10 bases. Germline values: CDR1 ENHRY, CDR2 SYGVKD. This CDR3 is 15 amino acids long. Germline trimming cut 4 bases from V and 1 base from J; bases unmatched to any gene: 1. The CDR3 DNA reads as TGTGCCATCAGTGGGACAGGGGGTTCTGGAAACACCATATATTTT. This codes for CAISGTGGSGNTIYF.

The gene calls are TRBV7-8 and TRBJ2-5, with a possible D match to TRBD2 (6 bases). This CDR3 has 14 amino acids. Trimming removed 6 bases at V and 1 base at J, with 12 bases between. The V gene's germline CDR1 is SGHVS and CDR2 FQNEAQ. CDR3 region: CASRGGIAQETQYF. The CDR3 DNA follows: TGTGCCAGCAGAGGCGGGATCGCCCAAGAGACCCAGTACTTC.

CDR3 in amino acids: CASSLDRQGSSPLHF. The CDR3, as DNA: TGTGCCAGCAGCTTAGATAGGCAGGGGAGTTCACCCCTCCACTTT. The V call is TRBV7-8, the J call TRBJ1-6, with D possibly being TRBD1 (6 bases). CDR3 length: 15 residues. Germline CDR1 is SGHVS and CDR2 is FQNEAQ. Trimming cost V 1 base and J 9 bases, with 13 bases left between them.

This clone was observed at least ten times. The chain has TRBV7-2 and TRBJ1-1, with 10 bases that match TRBD1. Losses at the gene ends were 2 bases for V and 5 bases for J; bases not matched to a gene: 8. The CDR3 loop spans 16 amino acids. Germline lookup yields CDR1 SGHTA and CDR2 FQGNSA. Here the CDR3 reads CASSLTGTGASTEAFF. Here the CDR3 DNA reads TGTGCCAGCAGCTTAACGGGGACAGGGGCGAGTACTGAAGCTTTCTTT. The entire variable domain, with the rest obtained from reference TRBV7-2 and TRBJ1-1, is as follows: GAGVSQSPSNKVTEKGKDVELRCDPISGHTALYWYRQSLGQGLEFLIYFQGNSAPDKSGLPSDRFSAERTGGSVSTLTIQRTQQEDSAVYLCASSLTGTGASTEAFFGQGTRLTVV.

The chain employs TRBV11-2 and TRBJ1-1, with D perhaps TRBD1 (6 bases). This CDR3 region has 15 residues. The V gene's germline CDR1 is SGHAT and CDR2 FQNNGV. V shed 0 bases and J shed 10 bases, with 18 bases lying between them. The CDR3 nucleotides are TGTGCCAGCAGCTTAGACCGAGGGGGGGCCAGAGGAGCTTTCTTT. Its translation: CASSLDRGGARGAFF.

J is TRBJ1-3 and V is TRBV25-1; D gene ambiguous. CDR1 is MGHDK, CDR2 SYGVNS, per germline. Trimming stripped 1 base from V and 2 bases from J, with 12 bases between. The CDR3 covers 16 residues. The CDR3 DNA sequence: TGTGCCAGCAGTGAATCAGTCGGAGTTCCTGGAAACACCATATATTTT. It codes for CASSESVGVPGNTIYF.

The rearrangement uses TRBV6-1 and TRBJ1-1; D not certain. Trimming left V 1 base short and J 4 bases short, with 7 bases between. The CDR3 extends over 13 amino acids. CDR1 and CDR2 from the germline V gene are MNHNS and SASEGT. CDR3 amino acids: CASSEGRVTEAFF. The CDR3 DNA reads TGTGCCAGCAGTGAAGGGAGAGTCACTGAAGCTTTCTTT.

This rearrangement joins TRBV27 to TRBJ1-6; D gene ambiguous. This CDR3 is built from 13 residues. The V gene's germline CDR1 is MNHEY and CDR2 SMNVEV (reference sequence). Trimming shortened V by 5 bases and J by 9 bases, and 11 bases separated the two germline ends. CDR3 region: CASSLAGSSPLHF. In nucleotides, the CDR3 is TGTGCCAGCAGTCTTGCGGGGTCTTCACCCCTCCACTTT.

The chain is built from TRBV30 and TRBJ2-7; D is ambiguous. V dropped 2 bases and J dropped 0 bases, with 11 bases sitting between them. Germline CDR1 is GTSNPN and CDR2 is SVGIG (reference sequence). The CDR3 totals 14 residues. CDR3 nucleotide sequence: TGTGCCTGGAGTTTTAGGCTAGACTCCTACGAGCAGTACTTC. This sequence encodes CAWSFRLDSYEQYF.

The chain combines TRBV3-1 (or the pseudogene TRBV3-2) with TRBJ1-1; 8 positions agree with TRBD1. With V trimmed by 3 bases and J by 0 bases, 9 bases remained unmatched. The V gene's germline CDR1 is LGHDT and CDR2 YNNKEL (reference sequence). The CDR3 covers 17 residues. This chain's CDR3 is CASSHWARTGMNTEAFF. CDR3 DNA sequence: TGTGCCAGCAGCCATTGGGCCAGGACAGGGATGAACACTGAAGCTTTCTTT.

The chain couples TRBV18 to TRBJ1-3; TRBD1 matches at 9 bases. V shed 2 bases and J 1 base; nucleotides not matched to a gene: 6. The CDR3 sequence is 17 residues long. Germline V gene sequence: CDR1 KGHSH, CDR2 LQKENI. The CDR3 coding sequence is TGTGCCAGCTCACCAACAGGGGGCGACTCTTCTGGAAACACCATATATTTT. Encoded protein: CASSPTGGDSSGNTIYF.

The DNA for the CDR3 is TGTGCCAGCAGCCAAGTAGGACAGGGATCCTACGAGCAGTACTTC. As protein: CASSQVGQGSYEQYF. The chain uses TRBV4-2 and TRBJ2-7, with TRBD1 matching 8 bases. Germline-derived CDR1 and CDR2 are LGHNA and YNFKEQ. The CDR3 totals 15 residues. The J segment lost 1 base and the V segment lost 1 base, leaving 3 bases of the junction unmatched.

The chain joins TRBV10-3 to TRBJ2-1; 9 bases are shared with TRBD2. The V segment lost 3 bases and the J segment 3 bases; nucleotides outside the gene matches: 6. CDR1 and CDR2 from the germline V gene are ENHRY and SYGVKD. CDR3 length: 16 amino acids. The CDR3 sequence is CAISDASGANYNEQFF. CDR3 DNA sequence: TGTGCCATCAGTGATGCTAGCGGGGCAAACTACAATGAGCAGTTCTTC.

V usage is TRBV12-3 or TRBV12-4 and J usage is TRBJ2-2, with D perhaps TRBD1 (5 bases). The CDR3 loop spans 13 amino acids. V lost 2 bases and J lost 6, with 7 bases in between. The CDR3 sequence is CASSLQGSGELFF. CDR3 DNA: TGTGCCAGCAGTTTACAGGGATCCGGGGAGCTGTTTTTT.

The rearrangement uses TRBV4-1 and TRBJ1-2; 9 nucleotides line up with TRBD1. There are 16 residues in the CDR3. Germline CDR1 MGHRA, CDR2 YSYEKL. With V trimmed by 3 bases and J by 4 bases, 9 bases remained unmatched. The DNA for the CDR3 is TGCGCCAGCAGCCATACAGGGGGCGGGGGACCCTATGGCTACACCTTC. It translates to CASSHTGGGGPYGYTF.

The chain joins TRBV19 to TRBJ2-2; D gene ambiguous. V was trimmed by 6 bases and J by 1 base, leaving 9 bases between them. CDR1 is LNHDA and CDR2 is SQIVND in the germline V gene (reference sequence). This CDR3 spans 14 amino acids. CDR3 DNA sequence: TGTGCCAGTAGCCTTACTTGGAACACCGGGGAGCTGTTTTTT. Protein product: CASSLTWNTGELFF.

This chain uses TRBV24-1 with TRBJ2-3; 9 nucleotides agree with TRBD2. J gave up 2 bases and V 3 bases, and 2 bases lay outside the gene matches. There are 15 residues in the CDR3. Germline lookup yields CDR1 KGHDR and CDR2 SFDVKD. CDR3 region: CATSDLAGLTDTQYF. CDR3 sequence (DNA): TGTGCCACCAGTGATCTAGCGGGACTCACAGATACGCAGTATTTT.

The J gene is TRBJ2-7, the V gene TRBV5-4; 9 positions match TRBD1. In germline, CDR1 is SGHNT, CDR2 YYREEE (reference sequence). V lost 4 bases, J lost 3 bases, and 5 bases stayed unmatched. This CDR3 spans 14 amino acids. The CDR3 region has the DNA TGTGCCAGCAGCCGGACAGGGGAGGACTACGAGCAGTACTTC. This gives the protein CASSRTGEDYEQYF.